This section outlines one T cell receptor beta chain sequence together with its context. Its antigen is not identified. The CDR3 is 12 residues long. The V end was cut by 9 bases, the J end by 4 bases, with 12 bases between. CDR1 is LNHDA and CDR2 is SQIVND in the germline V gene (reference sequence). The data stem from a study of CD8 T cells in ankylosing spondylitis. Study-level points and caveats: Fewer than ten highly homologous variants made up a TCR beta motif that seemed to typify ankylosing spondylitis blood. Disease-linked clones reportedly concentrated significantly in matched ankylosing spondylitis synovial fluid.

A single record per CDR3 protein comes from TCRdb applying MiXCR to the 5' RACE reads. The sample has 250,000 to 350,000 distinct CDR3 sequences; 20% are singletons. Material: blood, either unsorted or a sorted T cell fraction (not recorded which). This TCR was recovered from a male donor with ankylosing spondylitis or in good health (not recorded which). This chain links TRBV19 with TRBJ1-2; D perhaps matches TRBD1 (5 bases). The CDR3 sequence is CASQGSSYGYTF. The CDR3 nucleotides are TGTGCCAGCCAGGGTAGTAGCTATGGCTACACCTTC.